This T cell receptor (beta chain) was documented in a study of blood T cell repertoires in COVID-19. As for the study in general: There were acute and convalescent COVID-19 samples, and they came from the United States, Italy and Spain.

V gave up 2 bases and J gave up 6 bases, with 14 bases separating them. Looked up from germline, CDR1 is MNHNY and CDR2 is SVGAGI (reference sequence). The CDR3 loop spans 14 amino acids. In the study's own analysis: Cell counts per sample came from amplifying reference gene primers. Assay: immunoSEQ multiplex PCR; the TCRdb copy retains only in-frame clones and omits some. Clone size and V and J calls were adopted from that table, with D and trimming inferred from the DNA. This table has about 50,000 clones, around 85% appearing once. This sequence originates from a human donor in a cohort sampled during active COVID-19. The rearrangement joins TRBV6-6 to TRBJ2-7; tentative D call: TRBD1 (6 bases). Sequencing was performed on peripheral blood. The CDR3 DNA is TGTGCCAGCAGTTACCCAGGACAGTTACCCGAGCAGTACTTC. Its protein is CASSYPGQLPEQYF.